The clone carrying this T cell receptor beta chain was seen ten or more times. Trimming shortened V by 6 bases and J by 1 base, and 12 bases separated the two germline ends. Germline CDR1 SGHAT, CDR2 FQNNGV. This CDR3 has 15 amino acids. TCRdb reprocessed the RT-PCR reads with MiXCR, giving one entry per CDR3 protein. The table shows hundreds of thousands of distinct CDR3 sequences, with approximately 7.6% occurring only once. This sample was taken from a study of response to subunit inactivated influenza vaccine. This TCR was recovered from a man between 45 and 75 years old who received an inactivated influenza vaccine. The chain joins TRBV11-2 to TRBJ2-2; TRBD1 is a possible D gene (6 bases). Sequenced here: PBMCs from blood, sampled around 25 months after vaccination. CDR3 sequence: CASRLGAMNTGELFF. The CDR3 DNA follows: TGTGCCAGCAGGCTGGGGGCAATGAACACCGGGGAGCTGTTTTTT.